The T cell receptor (beta chain) under discussion was sequenced for a study of cytomegalovirus exposure and HLA in healthy donors. Study findings and constraints: In a later analysis, common viral pathogens appeared linked to several of the most significant clusters.

PCR employed 60 Vbeta and 13 Jbeta primers. Per the original methods: The authors later counted 75 million to 90 million unique TCR beta chains, approximately 12 million of them shared. Assay: immunoSEQ multiplex PCR; the TCRdb copy retains only in-frame clones and omits some. V, J and clone size are those of that table, while D and trimming were read from the DNA. In the table there are roughly 120,000 clones, about 80% of which are singletons. The CDR3 covers 14 residues. In germline, CDR1 is LGHNT, CDR2 FRNRAP. The V and J ends lost 1 base and 4 bases, in that order; junction bases with no gene match: 0. As concerns this clone: Antigen unknown.

The TCR originated in an older woman in good health and CMV-seropositive. The V gene is TRBV12-5, the J gene TRBJ1-2; 10 bases line up with TRBD1. The sample was PBMCs. CDR3 DNA: TGTGCTAGTGGTTTGGGACAGGGGGCCTATGGCTACACCTTC. It encodes CASGLGQGAYGYTF.